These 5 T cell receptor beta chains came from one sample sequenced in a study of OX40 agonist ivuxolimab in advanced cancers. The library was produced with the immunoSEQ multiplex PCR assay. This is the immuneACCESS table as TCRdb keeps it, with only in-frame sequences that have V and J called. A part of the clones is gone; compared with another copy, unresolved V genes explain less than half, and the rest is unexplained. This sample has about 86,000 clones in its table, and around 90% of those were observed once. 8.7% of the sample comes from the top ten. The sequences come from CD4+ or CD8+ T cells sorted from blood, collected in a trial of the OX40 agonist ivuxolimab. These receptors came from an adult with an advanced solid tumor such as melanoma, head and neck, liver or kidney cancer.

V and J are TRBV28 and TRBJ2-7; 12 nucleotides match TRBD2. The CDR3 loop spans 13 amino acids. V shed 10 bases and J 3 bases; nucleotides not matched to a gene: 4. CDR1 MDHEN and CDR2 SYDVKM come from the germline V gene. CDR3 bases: TGTGCCACCTGGACTAGCGGGAACTACGAGCAGTACTTC. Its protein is CATWTSGNYEQYF.

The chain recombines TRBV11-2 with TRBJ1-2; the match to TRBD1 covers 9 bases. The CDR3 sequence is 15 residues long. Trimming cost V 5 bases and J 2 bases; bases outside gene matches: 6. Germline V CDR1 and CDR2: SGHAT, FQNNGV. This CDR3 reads CASSLLQGANYGYTF. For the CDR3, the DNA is TGTGCCAGCAGCCTCTTACAGGGGGCCAACTATGGCTACACCTTC.

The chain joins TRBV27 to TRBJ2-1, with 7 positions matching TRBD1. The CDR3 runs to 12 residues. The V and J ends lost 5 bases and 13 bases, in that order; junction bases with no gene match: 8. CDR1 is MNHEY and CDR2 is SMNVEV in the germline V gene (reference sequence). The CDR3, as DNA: TGTGCCAGCAGTCCCCAGACAGGGAACCAGTTCTTC. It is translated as CASSPQTGNQFF.

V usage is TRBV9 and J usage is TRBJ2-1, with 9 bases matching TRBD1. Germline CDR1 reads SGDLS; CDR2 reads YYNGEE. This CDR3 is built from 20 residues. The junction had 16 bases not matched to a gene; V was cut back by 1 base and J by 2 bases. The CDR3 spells CASSVSRGQGLAETYNEQFF. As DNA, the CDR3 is TGTGCCAGCAGCGTAAGCCGAGGACAGGGGTTAGCAGAGACCTACAATGAGCAGTTCTTC.

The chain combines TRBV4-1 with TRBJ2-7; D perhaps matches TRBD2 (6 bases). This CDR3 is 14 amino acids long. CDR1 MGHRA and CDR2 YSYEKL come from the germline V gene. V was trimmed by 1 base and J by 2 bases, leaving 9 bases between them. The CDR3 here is CASSQGTSTYEQYF. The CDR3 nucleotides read TGCGCCAGCAGCCAAGGAACTAGCACCTACGAGCAGTACTTC.